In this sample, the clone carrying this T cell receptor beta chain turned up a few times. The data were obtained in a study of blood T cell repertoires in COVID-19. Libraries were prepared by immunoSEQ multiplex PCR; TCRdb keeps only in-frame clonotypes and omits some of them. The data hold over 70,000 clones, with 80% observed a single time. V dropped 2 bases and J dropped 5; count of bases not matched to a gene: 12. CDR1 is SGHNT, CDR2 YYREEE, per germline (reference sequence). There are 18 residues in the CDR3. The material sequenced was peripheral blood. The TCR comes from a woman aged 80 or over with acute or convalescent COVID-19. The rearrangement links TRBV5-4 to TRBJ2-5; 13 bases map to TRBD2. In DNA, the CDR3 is TGTGCCAGCAGCTTTAGCACTAGCGGGGGGGCCAGCGGGGAGACCCAGTACTTC. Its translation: CASSFSTSGGASGETQYF.